This TCR beta chain originates from a study of vaccination effects on CD4 cells after COVID-19. About this clone: The antigen is not known.

CDR3 length: 15 amino acids. V gave up 4 bases and J gave up 3 bases, with 16 bases separating them. Germline V gene lookup returns CDR1 SGHRS and CDR2 YFSETQ. Prior to sequencing, the ViraFEST assay stimulated PBMC with viral peptide pools, which expanded the antigen-specific CD4+ T cells. The culture ran for 10 days before CD4+ T cells were isolated. Convalescent patients had PCR-confirmed SARS-CoV-2 infection between March and December 2020. Profiled with immunoSEQ multiplex PCR; TCRdb holds only in-frame clones, not every one. Among about 70,000 clones listed, about 69% were seen once. The sequence was obtained from a human donor who had a prior SARS-CoV-2 infection. The starting material was CD4+ T cells from PBMCs cultured with HIV peptides, obtained before COVID-19 vaccination. Subset: HIV-1 Nef peptide pool negative control/reference culture. This chain connects TRBV5-1 to TRBJ2-5, with D hard to call. CDR3 bases: TGCGCCAGCAGCATCCACTCCCAGACCGAAGAGACCCAGTACTTC. Its protein product is CASSIHSQTEETQYF.